Below are 29 T cell receptor beta chains sequenced from a single sample in a study of blood T cell repertoires in COVID-19. The repertoire was sequenced with immunoSEQ multiplex PCR; TCRdb's copy has only in-frame clones and lacks some. Seen here are under 350,000 clones, less than 90% observed once, and the top ten hold 3.5% to 5.5%. The specimen sequenced was peripheral blood. These receptors were obtained from a man aged 55 to 70 who had recovered from COVID-19.

J is TRBJ2-1 and V is TRBV5-6; 8 bases line up with TRBD2. V lost 0 bases to trimming and J lost 0 bases; unmatched junction nucleotides: 8. Looked up from germline, CDR1 is SGHDT and CDR2 is YYEEEE. The CDR3 loop spans 18 amino acids. The CDR3 reads CASSLGERGNSSYNEQFF. The CDR3 nucleotides are TGTGCCAGCAGCTTGGGCGAGCGGGGGAACTCCTCCTACAATGAGCAGTTCTTC.

The chain recombines TRBV29-1 with TRBJ2-1; D gene uncertain. Germline V CDR1 and CDR2: SQVTM, ANQGSEA. The CDR3 is 15 residues long. V dropped 7 bases and J dropped 5 bases, with 21 bases sitting between them. For the CDR3, the DNA is TGCAGCGGCCGAGAAATCCGCCTACCTAACAATGAGCAGTTCTTC. Amino acids: CSGREIRLPNNEQFF.

The chain has TRBV5-6 and TRBJ1-1; D may be TRBD1 (6 bases). Germline V gene data show CDR1 as SGHDT and CDR2 as YYEEEE. Trimming took off 4 bases at V and 10 bases at J, with 17 bases between the two ends. The CDR3 is 13 amino acids. CDR3 protein: CASSRGGGRAAFF. The CDR3 DNA sequence: TGTGCCAGCAGCCGAGGCGGGGGGCGAGCAGCTTTCTTT.

The chain carries TRBV19 and TRBJ1-6, with TRBD1 as a possible D gene (6 bases). Germline V gene sequence: CDR1 LNHDA, CDR2 SQIVND (reference sequence). The CDR3 covers 15 residues. V was shortened by 7 bases and J by 7 bases, with 17 bases between the two germline ends. DNA for the CDR3: TGTGCCAGTAAGGGTCGCGGGGGCTGGAATTCACCCCTCCACTTT. Translation gives CASKGRGGWNSPLHF.

The rearrangement links TRBV11-3 to TRBJ2-2; D is uncertain. Germline loops: CDR1 SGHNT, CDR2 YENEEA. Between the trimmed V and J ends, which lost 5 bases and 5 bases, there was a span of 3 bases. The length of the CDR3 is 11 residues. DNA of the CDR3: TGTGCCAGCAGCCGTACCGGGGAGCTGTTTTTT. Translated, it gives CASSRTGELFF. The variable domain in full, with the rest retrieved from reference TRBV11-3 and TRBJ2-2, is EAGVVQSPRYKIIEKKQPVAFWCNPISGHNTLYWYLQNLGQGPELLIRYENEEAVDDSQLPKDRFSAERLKGVDSTLKIQPAELGDSAVYLCASSRTGELFFGEGSRLTVL.

The chain couples TRBV19 to TRBJ2-5; 7 nucleotides line up with TRBD1. CDR3 length: 14 residues. The J segment lost 5 bases and the V segment lost 7 bases, leaving 10 bases of the junction unmatched. Germline V CDR1 and CDR2: LNHDA, SQIVND (reference sequence). The CDR3 DNA reads TGTGCCAGTAACCCCGGGACAGTGGTTGAGACCCAGTACTTC. Translating gives CASNPGTVVETQYF.

This clone occurred once. The chain couples TRBV30 to TRBJ2-7; 7 nucleotides match TRBD2. The trim removed 4 bases at V and 11 bases at J, leaving 14 bases unmatched. CDR3 length: 13 residues. CDR1 is GTSNPN and CDR2 is SVGIG in the germline V gene (reference sequence). CDR3 amino acids: CAWMRRESRREYF. Here the CDR3 DNA reads TGTGCCTGGATGAGGCGGGAGAGTCGCAGGGAGTACTTC.

The gene calls are TRBV18 and TRBJ1-2, with D unresolved. CDR1 and CDR2 from the germline V gene are KGHSH and LQKENI. The CDR3 runs to 12 residues. Trimming pared 4 bases from V and 10 bases from J, leaving 13 bases between. CDR3 sequence (DNA): TGTGCCAGCTCACGCAATACAGAGATCTACACCTTC. Translating gives CASSRNTEIYTF.

This clone was found a few times. This sequence joins TRBV5-1 and TRBJ2-2; tentative D call: TRBD1 (5 bases). Trimming took off 3 bases at V and 7 bases at J, with 13 bases between the two ends. CDR1 and CDR2 (germline): SGHRS, YFSETQ. This CDR3 has 14 residues. The CDR3 nucleotides read TGCGCCAGCAGCTCCCAGGGTACGGACGGGGAGCTGTTTTTT. This sequence encodes CASSSQGTDGELFF.

The V call is TRBV12-3 or TRBV12-4, the J call TRBJ1-2, with D possibly being TRBD1 (6 bases). The CDR3 consists of 12 residues. V was clipped by 5 bases and J by 8 bases, with 12 bases between them. CDR3 region: CASSSWGGGYTF. CDR3 sequence (DNA): TGTGCCAGCAGTAGTTGGGGGGGCGGCTACACCTTC.

The chain carries TRBV5-1 and TRBJ2-6; unclear D gene. The germline V gene encodes CDR1 SGHRS and CDR2 YFSETQ. CDR3 size: 16 residues. V was cut by 3 bases and J by 1 base, with 11 bases left in between. CDR3 region: CASSSPGGSGANVLTF. The DNA for the CDR3 is TGCGCCAGCAGCTCCCCAGGTGGGTCTGGGGCCAACGTCCTGACTTTC.

DNA of the CDR3: TGTGCCAGTAGTCCCAGCGGGAGATACCAAGAGACCCAGTACTTC. It is translated as CASSPSGRYQETQYF. The rearrangement links TRBV19 to TRBJ2-5, with 8 positions matching TRBD2. After removal of 5 bases from V and 0 bases from J, the junction contained 5 bases not matched to a gene. The germline V gene encodes CDR1 LNHDA and CDR2 SQIVND (reference sequence). This CDR3 spans 15 amino acids.

The table lists this clone with a count of one. The CDR3 is CASSPRTSLGTDTQYF. CDR3 DNA sequence: TGTGCCAGTAGTCCAAGGACTAGCCTCGGGACAGATACGCAGTATTTT. This rearrangement joins TRBV19 to TRBJ2-3; 8 positions match TRBD2. The CDR3 has 16 amino acids. Germline lookup yields CDR1 LNHDA and CDR2 SQIVND (reference sequence). With V trimmed by 5 bases and J by 3 bases, 10 bases remained unmatched.

The chain has TRBV28 and TRBJ2-2, with TRBD1 identical over 10 bases. The length of the CDR3 is 17 residues. The ends lost 5 bases at V and 3 bases at J; junction bases unmatched: 9. Germline V gene lookup returns CDR1 MDHEN and CDR2 SYDVKM. CDR3 residues: CASSPPAGTGDTGELFF. The CDR3 DNA reads TGTGCCAGCAGTCCGCCAGCCGGGACAGGGGACACCGGGGAGCTGTTTTTT.

The V gene is TRBV5-1, the J gene TRBJ2-6; perhaps TRBD2 as D (5 bases). The V and J ends lost 4 bases and 0 bases respectively, with 17 bases between them. The CDR3 is 18 residues long. CDR1 and CDR2 from the germline V gene are SGHRS and YFSETQ. CDR3 loop: CASSPGLRTSSGANVLTF. CDR3 sequence (DNA): TGCGCCAGCAGCCCCGGTCTCCGAACTAGCTCTGGGGCCAACGTCCTGACTTTC.

The V gene is TRBV4-2, the J gene TRBJ1-5; no clear D gene. Germline V gene sequence: CDR1 LGHNA, CDR2 YNFKEQ. V was clipped by 0 bases and J by 3 bases, with 12 bases between them. The CDR3 extends over 16 amino acids. The CDR3 nucleotides read TGTGCCAGCAGCCAAGATATGGGAGTTAACAATCAGCCCCAGCATTTT. The encoded protein is CASSQDMGVNNQPQHF.

The chain joins TRBV5-4 to TRBJ2-3, with 12 bases matching TRBD2. This CDR3 comprises 15 residues. Germline V gives CDR1 SGHNT, CDR2 YYREEE (reference sequence). Trimming removed 3 bases from V and 3 bases from J; junction bases left unmatched: 2. The CDR3 DNA reads TGTGCCAGCAGCTACGGGACTAGCGGGACAGATACGCAGTATTTT. Its protein is CASSYGTSGTDTQYF.

The chain uses TRBV5-6 and TRBJ1-4; D may be TRBD1 (6 bases). The CDR3 totals 14 residues. Germline V gene lookup returns CDR1 SGHDT and CDR2 YYEEEE. V dropped 3 bases and J dropped 8 bases, with 14 bases sitting between them. CDR3 sequence: CASSSGGRGEKLFF. The CDR3 DNA is TGTGCCAGCAGCTCCGGGGGGCGCGGGGAAAAACTGTTTTTT. The full variable domain, its missing parts supplied by reference TRBV5-6 and TRBJ1-4, is DAGVTQSPTHLIKTRGQQVTLRCSPKSGHDTVSWYQQALGQGPQFIFQYYEEEERQRGNFPDRFSGHQFPNYSSELNVNALLLGDSALYLCASSSGGRGEKLFFGSGTQLSVL.

V usage is TRBV11-2 and J usage is TRBJ2-3, with TRBD2 identical over 8 bases. Germline V gives CDR1 SGHAT, CDR2 FQNNGV. V lost 2 bases, J lost 1 base, and 8 bases stayed unmatched. CDR3 length: 17 amino acids. The CDR3 is CASSLQRLATRTDTQYF. CDR3 coding DNA: TGTGCCAGCAGCTTACAAAGACTAGCGACCCGCACAGATACGCAGTATTTT.

V gene TRBV5-5 combines with J gene TRBJ1-1; D perhaps matches TRBD1 (6 bases). The CDR3 runs to 14 residues. Germline CDR1 SGHKS, CDR2 YYEKEE (reference sequence). V was pared by 3 bases and J by 4 bases, with 13 bases between. As DNA, the CDR3 is TGTGCCAGCAGCTCCTGGGCCAGGGGCACTGAAGCTTTCTTT. Translating gives CASSSWARGTEAFF.

The chain employs TRBV7-9 and TRBJ2-3; D is unresolved. Looked up from germline, CDR1 is SEHNR and CDR2 is FQNEAQ (reference sequence). The CDR3 is 12 amino acids. V was trimmed by 1 base and J by 4 bases, leaving 3 bases between them. The CDR3 nucleotides are TGTGCCAGCAGCTTAGACTCAGATACGCAGTATTTT. It codes for CASSLDSDTQYF.

V usage is TRBV20-1 and J usage is TRBJ1-6; D not resolved. This CDR3 region has 16 residues. Germline CDR1 DFQATT, CDR2 SNEGSKA (reference sequence). V lost 3 bases, J lost 10 bases, and 22 bases lay in between. In nucleotides, the CDR3 is TGCAGTGCTAGTCCAGTACTCACGCTCGCAGGATCACCCCTCCACTTT. Protein sequence: CSASPVLTLAGSPLHF.

Concerning this clone: The sample has other DNA sequences that encode this CDR3 too. This sequence joins TRBV19 and TRBJ2-3, with 8 bases that match TRBD2. The CDR3 length is 14 residues. V lost 5 bases, J lost 1 base, and 2 bases stayed unmatched. CDR1 and CDR2 (germline): LNHDA, SQIVND (reference sequence). CDR3 in amino acids: CASSLSGGTDTQYF. The CDR3 DNA reads as TGTGCCAGTAGTCTTAGCGGGGGCACAGATACGCAGTATTTT.

The CDR3 is CASRTGLDQPQHF. CDR3 nucleotide sequence: TGTGCCAGCAGGACAGGGTTGGACCAGCCCCAGCATTTT. The rearrangement uses TRBV6-5 and TRBJ1-5; 7 nucleotides agree with TRBD1. From germline, CDR1 is MNHEY and CDR2 SVGAGI. V shed 6 bases and J 7 bases; nucleotides not matched to a gene: 6. The CDR3 totals 13 residues.

The rearrangement uses TRBV6-4 and TRBJ2-1, with 10 bases identical to TRBD2. Trimming removed 3 bases from V and 10 bases from J; junction bases left unmatched: 24. Germline-derived CDR1 and CDR2 are MRHNA and SNTAGT. There are 20 residues in the CDR3. DNA of the CDR3: TGTGCCAGCAGTGATTCTTCAAACCCTCGACCTCTAGCGGGAGCGGGGGAGCAGTTCTTC. This gives the protein CASSDSSNPRPLAGAGEQFF.

The rearrangement links TRBV30 to TRBJ2-7; 11 nucleotides align to TRBD1. The ends lost 6 bases at V and 0 bases at J; junction bases unmatched: 1. The length of the CDR3 is 13 residues. From germline, CDR1 is GTSNPN and CDR2 SVGIG (reference sequence). CDR3 loop: CACGTGGSYEQYF. In DNA, the CDR3 is TGTGCCTGCGGGACAGGGGGCTCCTACGAGCAGTACTTC.

The chain joins TRBV6-5 to TRBJ1-1; unclear D gene. Germline values: CDR1 MNHEY, CDR2 SVGAGI. The CDR3 is 15 amino acids. Trimming removed 0 bases from V and 10 bases from J, with 18 bases in between. In DNA form, the CDR3 reads TGTGCCAGCAGTTACTCCGGGAAACCCCCAGTAGGAGCTTTCTTT. It encodes CASSYSGKPPVGAFF.

The table lists this clone with a few counts. CDR3 in DNA: TGTGCCAGCTCACCCCGGGGGAGGGGTGACGGCACTGAAGCTTTCTTT. Residues: CASSPRGRGDGTEAFF. The V and J genes are TRBV18 and TRBJ1-1; a possible D gene is TRBD1 (5 bases). The V end lost 3 bases, the J end lost 4 bases, and 18 bases lay between the germline ends. CDR3 length: 16 residues. Per the germline V gene, CDR1 is KGHSH and CDR2 is LQKENI.

This sequence joins TRBV30 and TRBJ2-2; 11 nucleotides match TRBD2. Germline V gene data show CDR1 as GTSNPN and CDR2 as SVGIG (reference sequence). The CDR3 loop spans 16 amino acids. The ends lost 0 bases at V and 6 bases at J; junction bases unmatched: 6. CDR3: CAWSVRTSGFAGELFF. The CDR3 DNA is TGTGCCTGGAGTGTACGGACTAGCGGGTTCGCCGGGGAGCTGTTTTTT.